This TCR beta chain was retrieved from a study of vaccination and CD4 T cells after COVID-19. For the study at large: Control cultures, each given a CEFX pool, an HIV-1 Nef pool, or no peptide, were included.

The Oncomine TCR Beta short-read assay was what sequenced the DNA obtained from cultured CD4+ T cells. Genomic DNA extraction was carried out from cultured CD4+ T cells. One entry per CDR3 protein results from TCRdb running MiXCR on the PCR reads. The data hold fewer than 3,500 distinct CDR3 sequences, with approximately 30% observed a single time. Study-wide findings and caveats: Convalescent patients displayed spike mono-reactivity in 304 of 307 vaccine-specific clones.

A few counts support this clonotype. Its antigen is as yet unknown. Sample treatment: approximately nine-day PBMC culture with coronavirus spike peptide pools or control peptides (ViraFEST assay). CD4+ T cells that came from the unexposed donor were collected before the COVID-19 pandemic (2011-2018). After about eleven days of culture, CD4+ T cells were negatively selected. Sequencing was performed on CD4+ T cells from blood, cultured in vitro. The TCR originated in a human donor in good health.

The CDR3 nucleotides read TGTGCCAGCAGTGAGAGGACAGGAGTCTATTCACCCCTCCACTTT. Its protein product is CASSERTGVYSPLHF. The chain carries TRBV6-2 or TRBV6-3 and TRBJ1-6, with 7 bases identical to TRBD1. Germline CDR1 and CDR2: MNHEY and SVGEGT. The CDR3 contains 15 residues. J lost 8 bases, V lost 5 bases, and 9 bases had no gene match.